This T cell receptor (beta chain) was identified during a study of cytomegalovirus exposure and HLA in healthy donors. Study-wide points: Among TCR beta chains, those listed as cytomegalovirus-associated numbered over 150. In vitro data verified a few CMV-associated chains as specific for CMV antigens. Several of the most significant clusters appeared linked to common viral pathogens, based on a later analysis. Reportedly, diagnosis of cytomegalovirus status by the classifier showed high specificity and sensitivity.

Use of 60 Vbeta and 13 Jbeta primers characterized the PCR. Libraries were prepared by immunoSEQ multiplex PCR; TCRdb keeps only in-frame clonotypes and omits some of them. The sample has under 200,000 clones; approximately 78% are singletons. Worth noting for this clone: The antigen is unknown.

The CDR3 is 16 amino acids. V was pared by 1 base and J by 0 bases, with 5 bases of the junction left unmatched. Germline V gene data show CDR1 as SGDLS and CDR2 as YYNGEE. This sequence joins TRBV9 and TRBJ2-3; TRBD2 agrees at 7 bases. The source is a girl aged 2 to 9 in good health and CMV-seropositive. Sequencing was done on a sample of PBMCs. DNA of the CDR3: TGTGCCAGCAGCGTATTAGCGGGCCCTAGCACAGATACGCAGTATTTT. Protein product: CASSVLAGPSTDTQYF.